The 17 T cell receptor beta chains listed next were all sequenced from one sample in a study of blood T cell repertoires in COVID-19. The assay was immunoSEQ multiplex PCR, and TCRdb's table has in-frame clones only and misses some. In the table there are roughly 250,000 clones, about four fifths of which are singletons. The sequencing input was peripheral blood. Source of these receptors: a man aged 35 to 55 with active or convalescent COVID-19.

The V gene is TRBV6-6, the J gene TRBJ2-3; D possibly corresponds to TRBD1 (6 bases). The ends were cut back, 7 bases at V and 2 bases at J, with 13 bases in the middle. This CDR3 region has 14 residues. Germline V gene lookup returns CDR1 MNHNY and CDR2 SVGAGI (reference sequence). The CDR3 sequence: CASKPRGDTDTQYF. The CDR3 coding sequence is TGTGCCAGCAAGCCCAGGGGAGACACAGATACGCAGTATTTT.

The genes are TRBV11-3 and TRBJ1-6, with TRBD1 matching 8 bases. This CDR3 comprises 15 residues. V shed 4 bases, J shed 9 bases, and the junction held 8 bases outside the gene matches. Germline V gene sequence: CDR1 SGHNT, CDR2 YENEEA. The CDR3 region is CASSSTRQGSSPLHF. The CDR3 DNA follows: TGTGCCAGCAGCTCGACCCGACAGGGGAGTTCACCCCTCCACTTT.

The chain employs TRBV2 and TRBJ1-1; weak D call: TRBD1 (6 bases). With 3 bases removed from V and 1 base from J, the gap between germline ends came to 12 bases. The germline CDR1 and CDR2 sequences are SNHLY and FYNNEI. CDR3 length: 15 residues. The CDR3 nucleotides read TGTGCCAGCAGTGAGACCCTGGACAGGAACACTGAAGCTTTCTTT. Protein sequence: CASSETLDRNTEAFF.

V is TRBV19 and J is TRBJ2-1; TRBD1 is a possible D gene (6 bases). In germline, CDR1 is LNHDA, CDR2 SQIVND (reference sequence). V gave up 5 bases and J gave up 4 bases, with 15 bases separating them. The CDR3 loop spans 15 amino acids. The chain's CDR3 is CASSRGGGSYNEQFF. Written as DNA, the CDR3 is TGTGCCAGTAGTCGGGGTGGGGGCTCTTACAATGAGCAGTTCTTC. Full variable domain (remainder filled in from reference TRBV19 and TRBJ2-1): DGGITQSPKYLFRKEGQNVTLSCEQNLNHDAMYWYRQDPGQGLRLIYYSQIVNDFQKGDIAEGYSVSREKKESFPLTVTSAQKNPTAFYLCASSRGGGSYNEQFFGPGTRLTVL.

V and J are TRBV19 and TRBJ2-2; possibly TRBD1 for D (6 bases). The germline CDR1 and CDR2 sequences are LNHDA and SQIVND (reference sequence). The CDR3 spans 16 residues. Deletions cut 3 bases from V and 5 bases from J, with 16 bases between. The chain's CDR3 is CASSISHRVVTGELFF. CDR3 DNA: TGTGCCAGTAGTATTTCTCACAGGGTAGTAACCGGGGAGCTGTTTTTT.

The rearrangement links TRBV6-6 to TRBJ2-7; 7 positions match TRBD1. V lost 7 bases and J lost 4; bases outside the gene matches: 7. Germline values: CDR1 MNHNY, CDR2 SVGAGI (reference sequence). The CDR3 extends over 13 amino acids. The CDR3 region has the DNA TGTGCCAGCATCGAGGGGGCGCGGTACGAGCAGTACTTC. Translating gives CASIEGARYEQYF.

A few counts support this clone. This chain uses TRBV5-1 with TRBJ2-7, with D perhaps TRBD1 (5 bases). In germline, CDR1 is SGHRS, CDR2 YFSETQ. This CDR3 contains 15 residues. Deletions cut 4 bases from V and 3 bases from J, with 17 bases between. Here the CDR3 reads CASSLDQGVHYEQYF. DNA for the CDR3: TGCGCCAGCAGCCTGGACCAGGGTGTCCACTACGAGCAGTACTTC.

The rearrangement uses TRBV7-9 and TRBJ2-7, with 7 positions matching TRBD2. Per the germline V gene, CDR1 is SEHNR and CDR2 is FQNEAQ (reference sequence). The CDR3 has 14 residues. With V trimmed by 2 bases and J by 7 bases, 8 bases remained unmatched. CDR3 residues: CASSLSAGVGEQYF. As DNA, the CDR3 is TGTGCCAGCAGCTTATCTGCGGGAGTGGGGGAGCAGTACTTC.

The chain uses TRBV11-3 and TRBJ1-1; unclear D gene. V was cut by 0 bases and J by 6 bases, with 2 bases left in between. CDR3 length: 11 amino acids. The V gene's germline CDR1 is SGHNT and CDR2 YENEEA. The CDR3 sequence is CASSLDSEAFF. CDR3 in DNA: TGTGCCAGCAGCTTAGACTCTGAAGCTTTCTTT.

This sequence joins TRBV7-9 and TRBJ1-1; perhaps TRBD1 as D (5 bases). CDR3 length: 13 residues. The V gene lost 2 bases and the J gene lost 4 bases, with 8 bases spanning the gap. CDR1 SEHNR and CDR2 FQNEAQ come from the germline V gene (reference sequence). The CDR3 DNA sequence: TGTGCCAGCAGCTTAATGGGGGGCACTGAAGCTTTCTTT. Protein: CASSLMGGTEAFF.

The genes are TRBV7-2 and TRBJ1-2; 10 bases align to TRBD1. Losses at the gene ends were 4 bases for V and 8 bases for J; bases not matched to a gene: 7. The CDR3 covers 14 residues. Germline values: CDR1 SGHTA, CDR2 FQGNSA. CDR3 protein: CASSSSGTGVGYTF. The CDR3, as DNA: TGTGCCAGCAGCTCGTCCGGGACAGGGGTCGGCTACACCTTC.

The gene calls are TRBV7-2 and TRBJ1-5, with D possibly matching TRBD1 (5 bases). V gave up 1 base and J gave up 9 bases, with 16 bases separating them. The CDR3 length is 15 residues. The germline V gene has CDR1 SGHTA and CDR2 FQGNSA. The CDR3 protein is CASSLGVGVGGPQHF. The CDR3 DNA sequence: TGTGCCAGCAGCTTAGGCGTAGGGGTGGGTGGGCCCCAGCATTTT. Based on the CDR3 plus reference TRBV7-2 and TRBJ1-5, the full variable domain is GAGVSQSPSNKVTEKGKDVELRCDPISGHTALYWYRQSLGQGLEFLIYFQGNSAPDKSGLPSDRFSAERTGGSVSTLTIQRTQQEDSAVYLCASSLGVGVGGPQHFGDGTRLSIL.

CDR3 DNA sequence: TGTGCCAGCACCGGGACAGGCGTTCCCTACGAGCAGTACTTC. Translated, it gives CASTGTGVPYEQYF. This chain joins TRBV19 and TRBJ2-7; 8 nucleotides align to TRBD1. Trimming took 9 bases from V and 2 from J; bases not matched to a gene: 9. Germline V gives CDR1 LNHDA, CDR2 SQIVND (reference sequence). The CDR3 length is 14 residues.

This clone has more than one count but fewer than ten. The chain couples TRBV7-8 to TRBJ2-7; 7 nucleotides match TRBD2. This CDR3 contains 15 residues. CDR1 and CDR2 (germline): SGHVS, FQNEAQ. V gave up 6 bases and J gave up 4 bases; unmatched junction bases: 12. CDR3 DNA sequence: TGTGCCAGCAGTCCCGGGAGGACTTCGGGGTACGAGCAGTACTTC. It specifies CASSPGRTSGYEQYF.

The chain joins TRBV6-6 to TRBJ1-6; D remains ambiguous. Germline V gene lookup returns CDR1 MNHNY and CDR2 SVGAGI (reference sequence). V was trimmed by 0 bases and J by 5 bases, leaving 5 bases between them. The CDR3 extends over 14 amino acids. Written as DNA, the CDR3 is TGTGCCAGCAGTTACTCGGAGAATAATTCACCCCTCCACTTT. This codes for CASSYSENNSPLHF.

J is TRBJ2-3 and V is TRBV6-1; D may be TRBD2 (7 bases). Per germline, CDR1 MNHNS and CDR2 SASEGT. Trimming pared 3 bases from V and 4 bases from J, leaving 20 bases between. The CDR3 extends over 17 amino acids. CDR3 DNA sequence: TGTGCCAGCAGTGAGGTGGGAGGGGGGTTAGGGGCAGATACGCAGTATTTT. Amino acid sequence: CASSEVGGGLGADTQYF.

The chain combines TRBV3-1 (or the pseudogene TRBV3-2) with TRBJ1-2; the match to TRBD1 covers 7 bases. The J segment lost 6 bases and the V segment lost 0 bases, leaving 4 bases of the junction unmatched. The CDR3 sequence is 14 residues long. Germline CDR1 is LGHDT and CDR2 is YNNKEL (reference sequence). CDR3 amino acids: CASSQDRGSNGYTF. The CDR3 nucleotides are TGTGCCAGCAGCCAAGACAGGGGGAGCAATGGCTACACCTTC.